This T cell receptor (beta chain) is from a study of blood T cells in healthy people across ages. Whole-study findings and limits: Investigators viewed diversity estimates from one million T cells as underestimates, the study reported.

Per germline, CDR1 SEHNR and CDR2 FQNEAQ (reference sequence). The CDR3 covers 20 residues. Trimming took 1 base from V and 0 from J, leaving 19 bases between them. The authors ran a second PCR of roughly 6 to 12 cycles using a sample-barcoded 5' primer and a J-beta primer mix. A 12-random-nucleotide template-switch adaptor tagged each cDNA molecule. TCRdb re-called the 5' RACE reads through MiXCR, storing one row per CDR3 protein. This table has hundreds of thousands of distinct CDR3 sequences, roughly 50% appearing once. About this clonotype: Antigen unknown.

V is TRBV7-9 and J is TRBJ1-6; weak D call: TRBD1 (5 bases). The sample comprised blood. This clonotype originated in a man aged 80 or over in good health. The CDR3 DNA is TGTGCCAGCAGCTTAGGACTCGGGGCAGGCCCGAGCTCCTATAATTCACCCCTCCACTTT. This gives the protein CASSLGLGAGPSSYNSPLHF.